The sequence of this T cell receptor beta chain was determined in a study of blood T cell repertoires in COVID-19. In the study's own analysis: From reference gene primer amplification, estimates of nucleated cell counts were derived. Some clones are missing from TCRdb's copy, which holds only in-frame ones; the method was immunoSEQ multiplex PCR. V, J and clone size are taken as reported in that table, and D and trimming were inferred from the DNA itself. The repertoire has fewer than 300,000 clones, approximately 83% of them found once; the top ten carry 3.5% to 5.5%. This CDR3 is 15 amino acids long. CDR1 is SGDLS, CDR2 YYNGEE, per germline. V was trimmed by 0 bases and J by 3 bases, leaving 13 bases between them. Recruits, aged roughly 18 to 95 years, lived in 20 to 30 US areas. Researchers sorted participants into cohorts using their self-reported clinical history.

The chain joins TRBV9 to TRBJ2-7; maybe TRBD2 (6 bases). The sample comprised PBMCs or T cells enriched from blood (not recorded which). This receptor was obtained from a woman in her 30s who had recovered from COVID-19. DNA for the CDR3: TGTGCCAGCAGCGTAGCAGCGGGTTGGGGCTACGAGCAGTACTTC. This encodes CASSVAAGWGYEQYF. The full variable domain, completed using reference TRBV9 and TRBJ2-7, is DSGVTQTPKHLITATGQRVTLRCSPRSGDLSVYWYQQSLDQGLQFLIQYYNGEERAKGNILERFSAQQFPDLHSELNLSSLELGDSALYFCASSVAAGWGYEQYFGPGTRLTVT.